The sequence of this TCR beta chain was determined in a study of T-cell reconstitution after alpha-beta-depleted transplantation in children. The TCRbeta library incorporated unique molecular identifiers. TCRdb reprocessed the PCR reads with MiXCR, giving one entry per CDR3 protein. The sample yields about 90,000 distinct CDR3 sequences, 7.5% to 9.5% seen once. Trimming removed 6 bases at V and 3 bases at J, with 15 bases between. Germline V gene data show CDR1 as SQVTM and CDR2 as ANQGSEA. The CDR3 has 14 amino acids. This clonotype was observed at least ten times. Material: PBMCs from the stem cell graft donor, obtained from the stem cell graft. This chain links TRBV29-1 with TRBJ2-1, with a tentative D call TRBD1 (6 bases). The receptor's source is a human donor who donated a stem cell graft to a child with congenital amegakaryocytic thrombocytopenia. The CDR3 DNA sequence: TGCAGCGTAGGCCGGCACAGGGACTACAATGAGCAGTTCTTC. As protein: CSVGRHRDYNEQFF.